Sequencing of this T cell receptor (beta chain) was carried out in a study of human T cells and chemical hapten exposure. On the study more broadly: Per-sample TCR yields varied mainly from small pooled library volume differences.

This clonotype was seen repeatedly, ten times or more. Looked up from germline, CDR1 is MDHEN and CDR2 is SYDVKM. This CDR3 contains 13 residues. Trimming stripped 5 bases from V and 6 bases from J, with 12 bases between. Each CDR3 protein gets one entry after TCRdb re-called the RACE reads with MiXCR. Of about 84,000 distinct CDR3 sequences in the sample, roughly 10% were seen once. The time point: patch test 3, about 24 weeks after DPC sensitization. As for treatment: therapeutic diphenylcyclopropenone sensitization with weekly scalp DPC. This TCR was sampled from a woman between 45 and 65 years old with alopecia areata. Some clones in this sample may be carry-over from other donors' samples. The specimen comprised whole blood, sampled in connection with sensitization to the hapten diphenylcyclopropenone (DPC). The chain recombines TRBV28 with TRBJ2-3; unclear D gene. This chain's CDR3 is CASSPPRRDTQYF. The CDR3 DNA follows: TGTGCCAGCAGTCCCCCCCGTCGGGATACGCAGTATTTT.